The 28 T cell receptor beta chains in this list originate from one sample, sequenced in a study of CD8 T cells in ankylosing spondylitis. Study-level results: Roughly eight highly homologous variants made up a TCR beta motif that seemed to typify ankylosing spondylitis blood.

TCRdb re-called the 5' RACE reads with MiXCR, one entry per CDR3 protein. The sample shows hundreds of thousands of distinct CDR3 sequences, about 10% of them seen only once. The antigens of these receptors remain unknown. Sample: blood, either unsorted or a sorted T cell fraction (not recorded which). All receptors derive from a male donor with ankylosing spondylitis.

The genes are TRBV20-1 and TRBJ1-1; possibly TRBD1 for D (6 bases). Trimming left V 6 bases short and J 1 base short, with 24 bases between. CDR1 is DFQATT, CDR2 SNEGSKA, per germline (reference sequence). This CDR3 is built from 17 residues. This CDR3 reads CSAFSFLGSTGNTEAFF. In DNA form, the CDR3 reads TGCAGTGCCTTCTCATTCTTGGGGTCGACAGGGAACACTGAAGCTTTCTTT.

CDR3 nucleotide sequence: TGTGCCATCAGTAGAGACAGGGGAGGCACTGAAGCTTTCTTT. It specifies CAISRDRGGTEAFF. The chain employs TRBV10-3 and TRBJ1-1, with 8 nucleotides matching TRBD1. This CDR3 is 14 amino acids long. The J segment lost 4 bases and the V segment lost 5 bases, leaving 6 bases of the junction unmatched. Germline V CDR1 and CDR2: ENHRY, SYGVKD.

This clonotype was picked up many times. This chain uses TRBV10-3 with TRBJ2-7, with D possibly TRBD2 on 5 matching bases. Germline V lookup: CDR1 ENHRY, CDR2 SYGVKD. The V gene lost 3 bases and the J gene lost 4 bases, with 10 bases spanning the gap. This CDR3 is 13 amino acids long. The CDR3 reads CAISDRGLYEQYF. The CDR3 bases are TGTGCCATCAGTGATCGGGGTTTGTACGAGCAGTACTTC.

This clonotype was counted a few times. V usage is TRBV4-2 and J usage is TRBJ1-6, with a possible D match to TRBD1 (5 bases). CDR3 length: 15 amino acids. Germline values: CDR1 LGHNA, CDR2 YNFKEQ. Trimming cost V 5 bases and J 7 bases, with 15 bases left between them. CDR3 in amino acids: CASSYGDLTNSPLHF. The CDR3 DNA is TGTGCCAGCAGCTATGGGGACCTTACGAATTCACCCCTCCACTTT.

The CDR3 bases are TGTGCCAGCAAATATGGTGACTACGAGCAGTACTTC. Translated: CASKYGDYEQYF. The rearrangement links TRBV6-1 to TRBJ2-7; no firm D call. The CDR3 covers 12 residues. The germline V gene encodes CDR1 MNHNS and CDR2 SASEGT. Trimming cost V 7 bases and J 3 bases, with 10 bases left between them.

J is TRBJ2-1 and V is TRBV6-2 or TRBV6-3; TRBD2 matches at 7 bases. J lost 6 bases, V lost 6 bases, and 11 bases had no gene match. This CDR3 has 15 residues. From germline, CDR1 is MNHEY and CDR2 SVGEGT. The CDR3 DNA follows: TGTGCCAGCAGCCGCTGGACCGGGAGGCTCAATGAGCAGTTCTTC. Translating gives CASSRWTGRLNEQFF.

This sequence joins TRBV10-3 and TRBJ2-5, with 7 bases lining up with TRBD1. CDR3 length equals 14 residues. V dropped 2 bases and J dropped 6; count of bases not matched to a gene: 6. Germline CDR1 and CDR2: ENHRY and SYGVKD. CDR3 protein: CAISEDRDRQTQYF. The CDR3, as DNA: TGTGCCATCAGTGAGGACCGGGACAGACAGACCCAGTACTTC.

This clonotype has more than one count but fewer than ten. J is TRBJ1-1 and V is TRBV2, with TRBD1 identical over 10 bases. Losses at the gene ends were 6 bases for V and 4 bases for J; bases not matched to a gene: 8. Germline CDR1 reads SNHLY; CDR2 reads FYNNEI. The CDR3 is made up of 15 amino acids. DNA of the CDR3: TGTGCCAGCAGCGCCAGGACAGGGGGGGGCACTGAAGCTTTCTTT. Its protein product is CASSARTGGGTEAFF.

This clonotype was detected a few times. V usage is TRBV20-1 and J usage is TRBJ1-4; 7 nucleotides align to TRBD1. J lost 7 bases, V lost 0 bases, and 8 bases had no gene match. Germline V gives CDR1 DFQATT, CDR2 SNEGSKA (reference sequence). CDR3 size: 15 residues. The CDR3 here is CSARERQGIGEKLFF. DNA for the CDR3: TGCAGTGCTAGAGAAAGACAGGGAATAGGTGAAAAACTGTTTTTT.

This clonotype was detected ten times or more. V is TRBV28 and J is TRBJ2-7; D might be TRBD1 or TRBD2, each matching 5 bases. Germline V gene sequence: CDR1 MDHEN, CDR2 SYDVKM. V lost 3 bases and J lost 1, with 16 bases in between. This CDR3 comprises 16 residues. The CDR3 loop reads CASSFWGRKSSYEQYF. The CDR3 DNA reads as TGTGCCAGCAGTTTCTGGGGACGAAAGAGTTCCTACGAGCAGTACTTC. Full variable domain (missing parts from reference TRBV28 and TRBJ2-7): DVKVTQSSRYLVKRTGEKVFLECVQDMDHENMFWYRQDPGLGLRLIYFSYDVKMKEKGDIPEGYSVSREKKERFSLILESASTNQTSMYLCASSFWGRKSSYEQYFGPGTRLTVT.

The chain carries TRBV20-1 and TRBJ2-1, with 7 bases fitting TRBD2. V lost 3 bases to trimming and J lost 3 bases; unmatched junction nucleotides: 11. Germline V gives CDR1 DFQATT, CDR2 SNEGSKA (reference sequence). The CDR3 runs 16 residues. The CDR3: CSASRLRELGYNEQFF. In nucleotides, the CDR3 is TGCAGTGCTAGTCGGTTGCGGGAGCTCGGCTACAATGAGCAGTTCTTC.

The chain recombines TRBV28 with TRBJ1-1; no firm D call. The length of the CDR3 is 13 residues. The V gene lost 6 bases and the J gene lost 2 bases, with 10 bases spanning the gap. The germline V gene encodes CDR1 MDHEN and CDR2 SYDVKM. The CDR3 here is CASRHGPNTEAFF. CDR3 bases: TGTGCCAGCAGACACGGACCTAACACTGAAGCTTTCTTT.

This clonotype came up a few times. The chain uses TRBV12-3 or TRBV12-4 and TRBJ1-1, with D possibly matching TRBD1 (5 bases). This CDR3 comprises 14 residues. V shed 6 bases and J shed 0 bases, with 11 bases lying between them. DNA for the CDR3: TGTGCCAGCAGGGTGACAGTAATGAACACTGAAGCTTTCTTT. Translating it yields CASRVTVMNTEAFF.

In its sample, this clonotype was seen a few times. This chain connects TRBV18 to TRBJ2-4; 9 bases agree with TRBD2. This CDR3 has 17 residues. Germline CDR1 KGHSH, CDR2 LQKENI. V trimming: 5 bases; J trimming: 9 bases; junction bases outside the gene matches: 17. The CDR3 DNA is TGTGCCAGCTCATCTACAGGACCAGCGGGAGGTCGGAGCATTCAGTACTTC. Its protein is CASSSTGPAGGRSIQYF.

This chain joins TRBV6-6 and TRBJ1-3, with D unclear. CDR1 and CDR2 from the germline V gene are MNHNY and SVGAGI (reference sequence). Trimming removed 2 bases at V and 8 bases at J, with 1 base between. The CDR3 has 10 amino acids. The CDR3 bases are TGTGCCAGCAGTTACGACACCATATATTTT. Protein sequence: CASSYDTIYF.

This clonotype was recorded a few times. The J gene is TRBJ1-1, the V gene TRBV10-3, with 7 positions matching TRBD1. Germline CDR1 ENHRY, CDR2 SYGVKD. V lost 3 bases and J lost 4; bases outside the gene matches: 5. The CDR3 has 14 amino acids. The CDR3 DNA sequence: TGTGCCATCAGTGACAAGGGGGCAGGCACTGAAGCTTTCTTT. It yields the protein CAISDKGAGTEAFF.

To note about this clonotype: A much larger clone lies one base from this, so it may be a read error. This chain joins TRBV6-5 and TRBJ2-3; TRBD2 is a possible D gene (6 bases). Looked up from germline, CDR1 is MNHEY and CDR2 is SVGAGI. Trimming took 4 bases from V and 6 from J, leaving 14 bases between them. CDR3 length: 14 amino acids. The CDR3 coding sequence is TGTGCCAGCAGTTCCCGGAACGGAGGGGATACGCAGTATTTT. Translation gives CASSSRNGGDTQYF.

The chain carries TRBV4-2 and TRBJ2-7; D remains unclear. The V gene lost 4 bases and the J gene lost 5 bases, with 21 bases spanning the gap. The germline gives CDR1 LGHNA, CDR2 YNFKEQ. This CDR3 has 16 residues. CDR3 bases: TGTGCCAGCAGCCGTCCTCAGGAATCCCTACCCCACGAGCAGTACTTC. Translated: CASSRPQESLPHEQYF.

This chain connects TRBV2 to TRBJ2-4; D may be TRBD1 or TRBD2 (5 bases each). V was trimmed by 6 bases and J by 6 bases, leaving 12 bases between them. Germline CDR1 SNHLY, CDR2 FYNNEI. The length of the CDR3 is 13 residues. The CDR3 spells CASRPGTVNIQYF. DNA of the CDR3: TGTGCCAGCAGGCCCGGGACGGTAAACATTCAGTACTTC.

A few counts support this clonotype. The chain combines TRBV5-1 with TRBJ1-2; D not resolved. This CDR3 has 14 residues. V was cut by 1 base and J by 7 bases, with 14 bases left in between. The germline V gene encodes CDR1 SGHRS and CDR2 YFSETQ. This CDR3 reads CASSLIPGLVGYTF. In nucleotides, the CDR3 is TGCGCCAGCAGCTTGATTCCAGGATTGGTTGGCTACACCTTC.

This clonotype was recorded many times. The rearrangement uses TRBV20-1 and TRBJ2-7; D perhaps matches TRBD1 (5 bases). CDR1 and CDR2 from the germline V gene are DFQATT and SNEGSKA (reference sequence). This CDR3 region has 10 residues. V lost 6 bases and J lost 3, with 6 bases in between. CDR3 region: CSAGDYEQYF. CDR3 DNA sequence: TGCAGTGCAGGGGACTACGAGCAGTACTTC.

This CDR3 is CASSRRAASPNSYEQYF. The DNA for the CDR3 is TGTGCCAGCAGCCGCAGGGCGGCCTCGCCAAATTCCTACGAGCAGTACTTC. This chain uses TRBV7-6 with TRBJ2-7, with D maybe TRBD1 (5 bases). V was clipped by 5 bases and J by 1 base, with 21 bases between them. The CDR3 has 17 residues. Germline lookup yields CDR1 SGHVS and CDR2 FNYEAQ.

In its sample, this clonotype was seen a few times. The V and J genes are TRBV15 and TRBJ1-1; no reliable D call. Germline V gene sequence: CDR1 LNHNV, CDR2 YYDKDF (reference sequence). With 3 bases removed from V and 6 bases from J, the gap between germline ends came to 8 bases. This CDR3 is built from 12 residues. The CDR3: CATSRVMAEAFF. The CDR3 DNA sequence: TGTGCCACCAGCAGGGTAATGGCTGAAGCTTTCTTT.

This clonotype was detected only a few times. The rearrangement uses TRBV28 and TRBJ2-7; D remains unclear. With 2 bases removed from V and 1 base from J, the gap between germline ends came to 12 bases. This CDR3 has 15 residues. Germline CDR1 is MDHEN and CDR2 is SYDVKM. The CDR3 sequence is CASSLVSGQSYEQYF. DNA for the CDR3: TGTGCCAGCAGTTTAGTTTCCGGTCAGTCCTACGAGCAGTACTTC.

The sample holds many counts of this clonotype. The chain carries TRBV20-1 and TRBJ2-3; 7 nucleotides align to TRBD2. In germline, CDR1 is DFQATT, CDR2 SNEGSKA (reference sequence). V lost 7 bases and J lost 2; bases outside the gene matches: 3. The CDR3 has 12 amino acids. CDR3 residues: CSGSGVTDTQYF. CDR3 bases: TGCAGTGGAAGCGGGGTCACAGATACGCAGTATTTT.

The sample holds a few counts of this clonotype. This chain connects TRBV12-3 or TRBV12-4 to TRBJ2-7; D is undetermined. The CDR3 has 15 amino acids. V was pared by 3 bases and J by 4 bases, with 16 bases between. The CDR3 is CASSFRTRELYEQYF. CDR3 DNA sequence: TGTGCCAGCAGTTTTAGAACACGAGAGCTGTACGAGCAGTACTTC.

Concerning this clonotype itself: One end of the junction does not line up with germline, which may come from a read error. J is TRBJ1-1 and V is TRBV25-1; D remains unclear. In germline, CDR1 is MGHDK, CDR2 SYGVNS. The CDR3 runs 14 residues. The CDR3 nucleotides are TGTGCCAGCAGCGGCACCTCGAAGAACGCTGAAGCTTTCTTT. It codes for CASSGTSKNAEAFF.

This clonotype was observed many times. The chain has TRBV5-1 and TRBJ2-7; 9 nucleotides agree with TRBD1. Germline V gives CDR1 SGHRS, CDR2 YFSETQ. The CDR3 loop spans 14 amino acids. Trimming at V came to 6 bases and at J to 2 bases, leaving 6 bases not matched to a gene. CDR3 residues: CASTRTGATYEQYF. The CDR3 DNA reads TGCGCCAGCACTCGGACAGGGGCGACCTACGAGCAGTACTTC.